Given below is one T cell receptor (beta chain) in context. The sample comes from a study of blood T cell repertoires in COVID-19. The overall study: Some COVID-19 samples were acute and others convalescent; all came from the United States, Italy and Spain. T cells, B-cell-depleted T cells, or PBMCs provided the cDNA or gDNA that served as material.

Per the authors' pipeline: Scientists estimated how many nucleated cells there were by amplifying reference gene primers. TCRdb keeps only in-frame clones here, not all; method: immunoSEQ multiplex PCR. V and J calls and clone size are given by that table; D and trimming were obtained from the DNA. The sample holds around 500,000 clones, 80% to 90% seen once. Germline CDR1 reads GTSNPN; CDR2 reads SVGIG (reference sequence). The length of the CDR3 is 15 residues. The V gene end was trimmed by 3 bases and the J gene end by 0 bases; junction bases not matched to a gene: 4. The source material was peripheral blood. The chain joins TRBV30 to TRBJ1-5; TRBD1 matches at 8 bases. The sequence came from a human donor in a cohort sampled during active COVID-19. The CDR3 region is CAWSAGQVSNQPQHF. CDR3 nucleotides: TGTGCCTGGAGCGCGGGACAGGTTAGCAATCAGCCCCAGCATTTT.